This T cell receptor beta chain was recovered during a study of blood T cells in healthy people across ages. The authors ran a second PCR of 7 to 11 cycles using a sample-barcoded 5' primer and a J-beta primer mix. MiXCR was run by TCRdb on the 5' RACE reads, yielding one entry per CDR3 protein. The table lists around 1.7 million distinct CDR3 sequences, approximately 30% of them singletons, with approximately 7.7% in the top ten. CDR1 MDHEN and CDR2 SYDVKM come from the germline V gene. This CDR3 is 18 amino acids long. V lost 6 bases and J 2 bases, leaving 26 bases between the germline ends. This TCR was sampled from a woman aged 25 to 39 in good health. The sample taken for sequencing was blood. The J gene is TRBJ2-7, the V gene TRBV28, with D maybe TRBD1 (6 bases). The CDR3 sequence is CASRALKGKQGEPYEQYF. The CDR3 nucleotides are TGTGCCAGCAGAGCTTTAAAGGGGAAACAGGGCGAGCCCTACGAGCAGTACTTC.